Listed here are 14 T cell receptor beta chains from one sample, sequenced in a study of blood T cells in healthy people across ages. It was with a sample-barcoded 5' primer and a J-beta primer mix that a second PCR of roughly 7 to 12 cycles was run. TCRdb used MiXCR to reprocess the 5' RACE reads, holding one entry per CDR3 protein. This sample has 550,000 to 750,000 distinct CDR3 sequences, with 21% found just once. The sample comprised blood. The receptors stem from a man between 65 and 79 years old in good health.

This chain links TRBV5-1 with TRBJ1-1; TRBD1 is a possible D gene (5 bases). Germline V gives CDR1 SGHRS, CDR2 YFSETQ. The V gene lost 4 bases and the J gene lost 2 bases, with 15 bases spanning the gap. The CDR3 contains 15 residues. The CDR3: CASSLVSGHNTEAFF. CDR3 DNA: TGCGCCAGCAGCCTCGTCTCAGGACATAACACTGAAGCTTTCTTT. The whole variable domain, filled in from reference TRBV5-1 and TRBJ1-1, reads KAGVTQTPRYLIKTRGQQVTLSCSPISGHRSVSWYQQTPGQGLQFLFEYFSETQRNKGNFPGRFSGRQFSNSRSEMNVSTLELGDSALYLCASSLVSGHNTEAFFGQGTRLTVV.

This clonotype came up a few times. CDR3 protein: CASSPTSGSHEQYF. Here the CDR3 DNA reads TGTGCCAGCTCACCGACTAGCGGGAGTCACGAGCAGTACTTC. The chain uses TRBV18 and TRBJ2-5; 12 nucleotides match TRBD2. TRBJ2-7 explains the end of the DNA better; the J call may be wrong. The germline CDR1 and CDR2 sequences are KGHSH and LQKENI. CDR3 length equals 14 residues.

This clonotype was counted between two and nine times. The chain links TRBV20-1 to TRBJ2-5, with D hard to call. The CDR3 sequence is 13 residues long. Deletions cut 0 bases from V and 1 base from J, with 6 bases between. Germline loops: CDR1 DFQATT, CDR2 SNEGSKA (reference sequence). CDR3 in amino acids: CSARDSVQETQYF. CDR3 DNA: TGCAGTGCTAGAGACAGCGTCCAAGAGACCCAGTACTTC.

This chain joins TRBV7-3 and TRBJ2-1; TRBD2 is a possible D gene (6 bases). This CDR3 has 15 amino acids. The ends were cut back, 1 base at V and 5 bases at J, with 12 bases in the middle. The germline V gene encodes CDR1 SGHTA and CDR2 FQGTGA. CDR3 sequence (DNA): TGTGCCAGCAGCTTAATGTCGGGGGATCACAATGAGCAGTTCTTC. It yields the protein CASSLMSGDHNEQFF.

The table lists this clonotype with many counts. The V gene is TRBV5-1, the J gene TRBJ2-5, with 11 bases identical to TRBD1. The CDR3 loop spans 14 amino acids. V was pared by 6 bases and J by 1 base, with 2 bases of the junction left unmatched. Germline V gives CDR1 SGHRS, CDR2 YFSETQ. CDR3 region: CASTGQGAQETQYF. For the CDR3, the DNA is TGCGCCAGCACTGGACAGGGGGCCCAAGAGACCCAGTACTTC.

The chain is built from TRBV28 and TRBJ2-6, with D possibly matching TRBD2 (5 bases). CDR1 is MDHEN, CDR2 SYDVKM, per germline. The CDR3 loop spans 13 amino acids. Trimming removed 6 bases at V and 2 bases at J, with 5 bases between. This chain's CDR3 is CASSGTGANVLTF. In nucleotides, the CDR3 is TGTGCCAGCAGCGGGACTGGGGCCAACGTCCTGACTTTC.

V usage is TRBV5-5 and J usage is TRBJ2-3; weak D call: TRBD2 (6 bases). Looked up from germline, CDR1 is SGHKS and CDR2 is YYEKEE (reference sequence). V gave up 4 bases and J gave up 2 bases, with 11 bases separating them. The CDR3 runs 14 residues. The CDR3 DNA is TGTGCCAGCAGCGCGTCGGGAGTCACAGATACGCAGTATTTT. Translating gives CASSASGVTDTQYF.

This clonotype was counted between two and nine times. This chain links TRBV11-2 with TRBJ2-2; 10 bases are a match to TRBD2. CDR3 size: 19 residues. V lost 7 bases and J lost 4; bases outside the gene matches: 18. The germline gives CDR1 SGHAT, CDR2 FQNNGV. The CDR3 spells CASIKARLAGEGITGELFF. CDR3 nucleotide sequence: TGTGCCAGCATCAAAGCCCGGCTAGCGGGAGAGGGGATCACCGGGGAGCTGTTTTTT.

This sequence joins TRBV2 and TRBJ1-1, with TRBD1 matching 7 bases. Germline CDR1 reads SNHLY; CDR2 reads FYNNEI. The junction had 8 bases not matched to a gene; V was cut back by 8 bases and J by 5 bases. The CDR3 is 13 residues long. The CDR3 DNA reads as TGTGCCAGCTACAGGGGCCCAGGGACTGAAGCTTTCTTT. It encodes CASYRGPGTEAFF.

The sample holds a few counts of this clonotype. J is TRBJ1-5 and V is TRBV12-3 or TRBV12-4; D not certain. The V gene lost 6 bases and the J gene lost 8 bases, with 11 bases spanning the gap. This CDR3 comprises 12 residues. The CDR3 bases are TGTGCCAGCAGCCGACCTTTTGAGCCCCAGCATTTT. The encoded protein is CASSRPFEPQHF.

The chain uses TRBV6-6 and TRBJ2-7; a possible D gene is TRBD1 (6 bases). Germline loops: CDR1 MNHNY, CDR2 SVGAGI (reference sequence). Between the trimmed V and J ends, which lost 0 bases and 1 base, there was a span of 10 bases. The CDR3 extends over 15 amino acids. The chain's CDR3 is CASSYSAGVSYEQYF. The CDR3 nucleotides read TGTGCCAGCAGTTACTCGGCAGGGGTGTCCTACGAGCAGTACTTC.

The V and J genes are TRBV19 and TRBJ1-2; D is unresolved. Germline assignment: CDR1 LNHDA and CDR2 SQIVND (reference sequence). Trimming pared 0 bases from V and 2 bases from J, leaving 4 bases between. The CDR3 is 13 amino acids. DNA of the CDR3: TGTGCCAGTAGTATAGACAGAAACTATGGCTACACCTTC. Its translation is CASSIDRNYGYTF.

The V call is TRBV3-1, the J call TRBJ2-1, with D perhaps matching TRBD2 (6 bases). V was trimmed by 2 bases and J by 5 bases, leaving 16 bases between them. The germline V gene has CDR1 LGHDT and CDR2 YNNKEL (reference sequence). The CDR3 runs to 16 residues. This CDR3 is CASSQFLAGLNNEQFF. CDR3 sequence (DNA): TGTGCCAGCAGCCAATTTCTCGCGGGGTTAAACAATGAGCAGTTCTTC.

This clonotype turned up a few times. The gene calls are TRBV6-5 and TRBJ2-5, with TRBD2 identical over 7 bases. This CDR3 is 15 amino acids long. CDR1 and CDR2 (germline): MNHEY, SVGAGI. Trimming removed 6 bases from V and 1 base from J; junction bases left unmatched: 8. CDR3 sequence reads: CASRVSSGLQETQYF. The CDR3 coding sequence is TGTGCCAGCAGGGTGTCTAGCGGCCTCCAAGAGACCCAGTACTTC.